This T cell receptor beta chain was profiled in a study of breast tumors, draining lymph nodes, adjacent tissues (dated by TCRdb to 2015 to 2016). About the study as a whole: Breast cancer patients provided tumor, adjacent nontumor tissue and axillary lymph nodes, and the study compared the TCR beta repertoires across these three sources. The study was designed to assess the relationships and possible T-cell exchange between tumor, surrounding tissue and draining lymph node repertoires in human breast cancer.

Lymph node samples came from the axillary draining lymph nodes of breast cancer patients. What the work shows at the level of the full study, not this receptor alone: A scenario in which most tumor T cells derive from the lymph node and then expand within tumor tissue was judged to be consistent with the data. The conclusion that tumor T cells originate in lymph nodes was presented as consistent with a hypothesis rather than as directly demonstrated. The similarity between tumor and nontumor tissue repertoires was significantly greater in luminal-like breast cancer than in basal-like breast cancer. T-cell repertoire diversity in tumors was found to be lower than in lymph nodes but higher than in nontumor tissue, and preferential V and J gene usage was observed.

TCRdb records Illumina HiSeq 2000 as the sequencer. TCR beta chain libraries were generated through multiplex PCR amplification. The amplified TCR beta chain products were analyzed by high-throughput sequencing. TCRdb itself trimmed the public reads at Q25 with fastp, ran MiXCR and retained productive beta chains. Every entry covers one CDR3 protein and lists the most common genes and DNA from its rows. The sample includes fewer than 200,000 distinct CDR3 sequences, with 33% observed a single time. Of the sample, roughly 4.3% is held by the ten largest clones. As for this clonotype: The antigen it recognizes is unknown. No qualities accompany the bases; no much larger clone lies one base away.

The CDR3, cysteine through phenylalanine, is 17 amino acids long. The retained sequence is limited to the CDR3, 51 bases, with the frame set at the first base. Trimming removed 2 bases from V and 2 bases from J; the gene matches leave 7 bases unexplained. The germline V gene specifies ENHRY as CDR1 and SYGVKD as CDR2. The sequence was collected from a female donor with breast cancer. Some clones in this sample may be carry-over from other donors' samples. The chain employs TRBV10-3 and TRBJ2-7; TRBD2 lines up with 12 middle nucleotides. The sequenced material came from axillary lymph node tissue. The nucleotides read TGTGCCATCAGTGAGGGGACTAGCGGGCGTTGTACCTACGAGCAGTACTTC. Its coded protein is CAISEGTSGRCTYEQYF.